A single sample gave rise to the 3 T cell receptor beta chains below, sequenced in a study of blood T cell repertoires in COVID-19 (TCRdb year 2020). Library preparation used the immunoSEQ multiplex PCR assay. TCRdb provides this immuneACCESS table in a form limited to in-frame rearrangements. Some clones are lacking; in checked studies, under half of them reflect an unresolved V gene, and why the rest are absent is not known. A total of around 100,000 clones appear in this sample, under 90% of them only once. In total, the top ten clones hold around 13% of the sample. The sample was peripheral blood. These receptors were collected from a human donor in a cohort sampled during active or convalescent COVID-19.

The rearrangement uses TRBV19 and TRBJ1-4; maybe TRBD1 (5 bases). Germline CDR1 reads LNHDA; CDR2 reads SQIVND (reference sequence). CDR3 length equals 15 residues. V was trimmed by 2 bases and J by 5 bases, leaving 12 bases between them. The CDR3 here is CASSISLGANEKLFF. CDR3 sequence (DNA): TGTGCCAGTAGTATATCCCTAGGGGCAAATGAAAAACTGTTTTTT. The full variable domain, rest sourced from reference TRBV19 and TRBJ1-4, is DGGITQSPKYLFRKEGQNVTLSCEQNLNHDAMYWYRQDPGQGLRLIYYSQIVNDFQKGDIAEGYSVSREKKESFPLTVTSAQKNPTAFYLCASSISLGANEKLFFGSGTQLSVL.

V usage is TRBV11-3 and J usage is TRBJ2-5; maybe TRBD2 (5 bases). In germline, CDR1 is SGHNT, CDR2 YENEEA. The V and J ends lost 1 base and 6 bases respectively, with 12 bases between them. The CDR3 sequence is 14 residues long. The CDR3 here is CASSLGGSIKTQYF. Here the CDR3 DNA reads TGTGCCAGCAGCTTAGGAGGGTCAATAAAGACCCAGTACTTC.

This clone was recorded once. V and J are TRBV9 and TRBJ2-5; 7 bases are shared with TRBD2. V dropped 4 bases and J dropped 0; count of bases not matched to a gene: 3. CDR1 and CDR2 (germline): SGDLS, YYNGEE. This CDR3 is 14 amino acids long. In DNA, the CDR3 is TGTGCCAGCAGCCGGGGGGTGTACCAAGAGACCCAGTACTTC. It encodes CASSRGVYQETQYF.